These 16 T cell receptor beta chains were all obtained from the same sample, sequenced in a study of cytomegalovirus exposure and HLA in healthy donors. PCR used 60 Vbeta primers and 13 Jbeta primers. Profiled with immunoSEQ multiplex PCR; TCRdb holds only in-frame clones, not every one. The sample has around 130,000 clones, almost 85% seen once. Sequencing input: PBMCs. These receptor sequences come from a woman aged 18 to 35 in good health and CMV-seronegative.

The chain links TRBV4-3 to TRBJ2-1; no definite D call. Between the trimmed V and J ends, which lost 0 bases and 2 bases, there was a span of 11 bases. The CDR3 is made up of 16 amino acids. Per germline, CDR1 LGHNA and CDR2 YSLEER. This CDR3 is CASSQDLAETYNEQFF. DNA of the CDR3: TGCGCCAGCAGCCAAGATCTGGCGGAGACCTACAATGAGCAGTTCTTC.

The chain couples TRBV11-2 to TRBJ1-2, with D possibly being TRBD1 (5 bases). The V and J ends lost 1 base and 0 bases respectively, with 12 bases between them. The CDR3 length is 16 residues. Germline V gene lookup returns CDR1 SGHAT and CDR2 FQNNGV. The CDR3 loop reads CASSLVSGTSNYGYTF. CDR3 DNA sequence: TGTGCCAGCAGCTTAGTATCTGGGACTTCTAACTATGGCTACACCTTC.

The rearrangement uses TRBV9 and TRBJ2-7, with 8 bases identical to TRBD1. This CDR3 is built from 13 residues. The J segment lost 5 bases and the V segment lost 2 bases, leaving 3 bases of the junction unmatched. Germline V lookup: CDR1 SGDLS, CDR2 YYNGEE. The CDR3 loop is CASSVGTGHEQYF. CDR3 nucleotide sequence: TGTGCCAGCAGCGTTGGGACAGGCCACGAGCAGTACTTC.

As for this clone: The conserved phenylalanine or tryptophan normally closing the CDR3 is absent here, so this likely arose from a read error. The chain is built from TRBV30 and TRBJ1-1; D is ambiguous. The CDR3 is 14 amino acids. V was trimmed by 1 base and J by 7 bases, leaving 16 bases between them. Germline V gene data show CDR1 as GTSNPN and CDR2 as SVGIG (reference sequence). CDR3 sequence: CAWSGGHQPREAFL. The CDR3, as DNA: TGTGCCTGGAGTGGAGGTCATCAGCCCCGTGAAGCTTTCCTT.

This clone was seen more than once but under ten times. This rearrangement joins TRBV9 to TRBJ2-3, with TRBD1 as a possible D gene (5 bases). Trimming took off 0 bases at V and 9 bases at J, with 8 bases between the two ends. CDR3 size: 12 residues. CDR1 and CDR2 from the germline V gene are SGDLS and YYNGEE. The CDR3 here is CASSVVGVTQYF. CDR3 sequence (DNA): TGTGCCAGCAGCGTAGTAGGGGTCACGCAGTATTTT. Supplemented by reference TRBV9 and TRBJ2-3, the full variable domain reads DSGVTQTPKHLITATGQRVTLRCSPRSGDLSVYWYQQSLDQGLQFLIQYYNGEERAKGNILERFSAQQFPDLHSELNLSSLELGDSALYFCASSVVGVTQYFGPGTRLTVL.

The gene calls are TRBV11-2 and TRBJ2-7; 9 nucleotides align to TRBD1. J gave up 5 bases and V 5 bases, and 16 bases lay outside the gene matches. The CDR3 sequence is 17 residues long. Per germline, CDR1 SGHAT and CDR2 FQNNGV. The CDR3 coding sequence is TGTGCCAGCAGCCCAACCCGGCCAGGGACAGGGATCAACGAGCAGTACTTC. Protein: CASSPTRPGTGINEQYF.

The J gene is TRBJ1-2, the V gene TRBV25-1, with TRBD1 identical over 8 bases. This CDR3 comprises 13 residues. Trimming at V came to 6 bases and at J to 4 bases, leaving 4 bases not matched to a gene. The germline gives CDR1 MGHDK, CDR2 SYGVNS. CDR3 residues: CASRGTGTYGYTF. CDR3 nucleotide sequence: TGTGCCAGCAGAGGGACAGGAACCTATGGCTACACCTTC.

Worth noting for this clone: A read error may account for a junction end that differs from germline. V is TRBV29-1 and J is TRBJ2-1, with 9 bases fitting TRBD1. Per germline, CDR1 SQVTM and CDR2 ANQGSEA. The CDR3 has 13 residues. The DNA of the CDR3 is TGCAGCGTTCGACAGGGGGGTTACAGTGAGCAGTTCTTC. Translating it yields CSVRQGGYSEQFF.

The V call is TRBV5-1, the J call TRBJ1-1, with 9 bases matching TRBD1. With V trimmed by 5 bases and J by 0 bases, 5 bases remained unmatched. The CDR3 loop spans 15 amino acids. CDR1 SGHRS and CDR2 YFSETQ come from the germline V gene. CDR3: CASSTGQGMNTEAFF. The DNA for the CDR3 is TGCGCCAGCAGTACGGGACAGGGAATGAACACTGAAGCTTTCTTT. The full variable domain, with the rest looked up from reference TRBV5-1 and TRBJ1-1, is KAGVTQTPRYLIKTRGQQVTLSCSPISGHRSVSWYQQTPGQGLQFLFEYFSETQRNKGNFPGRFSGRQFSNSRSEMNVSTLELGDSALYLCASSTGQGMNTEAFFGQGTRLTVV.

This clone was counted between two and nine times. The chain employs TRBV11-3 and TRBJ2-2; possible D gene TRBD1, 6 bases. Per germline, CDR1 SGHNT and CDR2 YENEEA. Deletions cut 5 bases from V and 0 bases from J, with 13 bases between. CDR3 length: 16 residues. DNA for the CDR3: TGTGCCAGCAGCCCACCACAGGGAGCGAACACCGGGGAGCTGTTTTTT. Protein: CASSPPQGANTGELFF.

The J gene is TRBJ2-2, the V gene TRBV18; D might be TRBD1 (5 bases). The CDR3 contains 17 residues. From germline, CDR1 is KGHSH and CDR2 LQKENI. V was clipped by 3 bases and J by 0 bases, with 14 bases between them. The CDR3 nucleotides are TGTGCCAGCTCACCCCTGATAGGGGCGTCGAACACCGGGGAGCTGTTTTTT. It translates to CASSPLIGASNTGELFF. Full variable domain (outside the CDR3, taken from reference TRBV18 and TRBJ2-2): NAGVMQNPRHLVRRRGQEARLRCSPMKGHSHVYWYRQLPEEGLKFMVYLQKENIIDESGMPKERFSAEFPKEGPSILRIQQVVRGDSAAYFCASSPLIGASNTGELFFGEGSRLTVL.

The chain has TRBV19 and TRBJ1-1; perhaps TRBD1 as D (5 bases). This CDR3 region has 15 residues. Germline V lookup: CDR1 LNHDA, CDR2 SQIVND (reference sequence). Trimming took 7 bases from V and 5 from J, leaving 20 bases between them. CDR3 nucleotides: TGTGCCAGTACCGATTGGGCGGGGGGTCGGACTGAAGCTTTCTTT. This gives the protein CASTDWAGGRTEAFF.

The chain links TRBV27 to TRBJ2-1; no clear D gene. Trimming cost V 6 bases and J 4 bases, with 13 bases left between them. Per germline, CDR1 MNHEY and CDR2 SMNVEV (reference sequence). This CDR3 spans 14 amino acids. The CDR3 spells CASRSPLDYNEQFF. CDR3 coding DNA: TGTGCCAGCAGATCCCCGCTAGATTACAATGAGCAGTTCTTC.

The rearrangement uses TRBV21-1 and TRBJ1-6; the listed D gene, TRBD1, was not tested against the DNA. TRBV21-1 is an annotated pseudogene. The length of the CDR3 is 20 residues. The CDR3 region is CASSKDKDGDGTAYNSPLHF. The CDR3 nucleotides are TGTGCCAGCAGCAAAGATAAGGACGGGGATGGGACAGCATATAATTCACCCCTCCACTTT.

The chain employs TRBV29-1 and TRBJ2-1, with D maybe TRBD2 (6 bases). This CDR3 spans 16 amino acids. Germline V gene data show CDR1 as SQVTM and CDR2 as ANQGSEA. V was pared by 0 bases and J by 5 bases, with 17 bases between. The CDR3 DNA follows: TGCAGCGTTGAAGATCGGCCCTGGACTACTCACAATGAGCAGTTCTTC. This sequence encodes CSVEDRPWTTHNEQFF.

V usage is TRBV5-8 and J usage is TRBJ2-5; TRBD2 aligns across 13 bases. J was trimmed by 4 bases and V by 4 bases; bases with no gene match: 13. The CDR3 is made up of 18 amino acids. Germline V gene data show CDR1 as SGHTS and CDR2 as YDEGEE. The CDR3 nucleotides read TGTGCCAGCAGCAGCAGCGAGACTAGCGGGGGGCCCCGAGAGACCCAGTACTTC. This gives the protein CASSSSETSGGPRETQYF.